Below are 23 T cell receptor beta chains sequenced from a single sample in a study of blood T cell repertoires in COVID-19 (dated by TCRdb to the early 2020s). The library was obtained by the immunoSEQ multiplex PCR assay. The table comes from immuneACCESS by way of TCRdb, which keeps in-frame sequences with V and J called. Part of the clones is missing from these tables; in studies checked, under half for an unresolved V gene and the rest for unknown reasons. The sample table contains approximately 300,000 clones; only one count was recorded for around 90% of them. The leading ten clones occupy approximately 5.2% of the sample. Input material: PBMCs or T cells enriched from blood (not recorded which). Receptors originate from a man in his 60s who had recovered from COVID-19.

The chain couples TRBV6-1 to TRBJ2-3, with TRBD2 matching over 7 bases. Germline CDR1 MNHNS, CDR2 SASEGT. V shed 2 bases, J shed 4 bases, and the junction held 15 bases outside the gene matches. This CDR3 contains 18 residues. CDR3 sequence: CASSEHLSSGGIADTQYF. CDR3 nucleotides: TGTGCCAGCAGTGAACACCTATCTAGCGGTGGAATCGCAGATACGCAGTATTTT.

This clone was observed once. The rearrangement links TRBV15 to TRBJ2-3; 7 bases align to TRBD2. The CDR3 spans 16 residues. In germline, CDR1 is LNHNV, CDR2 YYDKDF (reference sequence). V was clipped by 1 base and J by 1 base; unmatched bases: 5. Here the CDR3 reads CATSRGGGSRTDTQYF. The CDR3 DNA sequence: TGTGCCACCAGCAGAGGCGGGGGTTCCCGCACAGATACGCAGTATTTT.

The gene calls are TRBV18 and TRBJ1-5; D might be TRBD1 (6 bases). Between the trimmed V and J ends, which lost 2 bases and 1 base, there was a span of 12 bases. Germline assignment: CDR1 KGHSH and CDR2 LQKENI. This CDR3 contains 16 residues. The CDR3 loop is CASSPIRGRSNQPQHF. In nucleotides, the CDR3 is TGTGCCAGCTCACCAATCAGGGGACGGAGCAATCAGCCCCAGCATTTT.

The CDR3 region has the DNA TGTGCCAGCAGTTTAACCCGGGATACGCAGTATTTT. It is translated as CASSLTRDTQYF. The chain recombines TRBV12-3 or TRBV12-4 with TRBJ2-3; D is unclear. The CDR3 sequence is 12 residues long. Trimming pared 2 bases from V and 6 bases from J, leaving 6 bases between.

The V gene is TRBV11-2, the J gene TRBJ1-2, with a tentative D call TRBD1 (5 bases). Germline V CDR1 and CDR2: SGHAT, FQNNGV. This CDR3 has 15 residues. Trimming removed 4 bases at V and 0 bases at J, with 12 bases between. DNA for the CDR3: TGTGCCAGCAGCTCTTCTCTAGGGGCTAACTATGGCTACACCTTC. Its translation is CASSSSLGANYGYTF.

J is TRBJ2-7 and V is TRBV21-1; the table's D call of TRBD1 was not tested on the DNA. TRBV21-1 is given as a pseudogene. The CDR3 is made up of 14 amino acids. The CDR3 region is CASSNRQSTYEQYF. CDR3 nucleotides: TGTGCCAGCAGCAACAGACAGAGTACCTACGAGCAGTACTTC.

With regard to this clone: This CDR3 is also generated by other DNA sequences in the sample. J is TRBJ1-6 and V is TRBV5-1, with 8 nucleotides matching TRBD1. With V trimmed by 2 bases and J by 6 bases, 1 base remained unmatched. The germline V gene has CDR1 SGHRS and CDR2 YFSETQ. CDR3 length: 14 residues. The CDR3 region has the DNA TGCGCCAGCAGCTTAGGACAGGGTAATTCACCCCTCCACTTT. It codes for CASSLGQGNSPLHF.

The chain employs TRBV28 and TRBJ2-1, with a tentative D call TRBD2 (6 bases). Trimming shortened V by 6 bases and J by 0 bases, and 24 bases separated the two germline ends. Germline V CDR1 and CDR2: MDHEN, SYDVKM. This CDR3 comprises 19 residues. The DNA for the CDR3 is TGTGCCAGCAGCCCTGCCGGTCTAGCGCGTAGGGGCTCCTACAATGAGCAGTTCTTC. This sequence encodes CASSPAGLARRGSYNEQFF.

This chain connects TRBV15 to TRBJ2-3; D perhaps matches TRBD1 (6 bases). Germline assignment: CDR1 LNHNV and CDR2 YYDKDF (reference sequence). The CDR3 has 19 amino acids. Trimming shortened V by 3 bases and J by 0 bases, and 22 bases separated the two germline ends. In DNA form, the CDR3 reads TGTGCCACCAGCAGGGAGCAGGGGTCCACCCGTCTCAGCACAGATACGCAGTATTTT. Translating it yields CATSREQGSTRLSTDTQYF.

The chain couples TRBV7-2 to TRBJ2-1; 8 positions agree with TRBD2. Trimming cost V 1 base and J 0 bases; bases outside gene matches: 11. CDR3 length: 19 residues. Per germline, CDR1 SGHTA and CDR2 FQGNSA. CDR3 nucleotides: TGTGCCAGCAGCTTAGGGCTAGCGGGCCGACGTAGCTCCTACAATGAGCAGTTCTTC. Protein sequence: CASSLGLAGRRSSYNEQFF.

The chain combines TRBV2 with TRBJ2-5; D might be TRBD1 (5 bases). CDR1 and CDR2 from the germline V gene are SNHLY and FYNNEI. V was trimmed by 8 bases and J by 3 bases, leaving 7 bases between them. The CDR3 length is 11 residues. Written as DNA, the CDR3 is TGTGCCAGCGGGGCCGAAGAGACCCAGTACTTC. This codes for CASGAEETQYF.

The chain couples TRBV9 to TRBJ2-2; 9 positions match TRBD2. This CDR3 has 17 amino acids. Germline-derived CDR1 and CDR2 are SGDLS and YYNGEE. Unmatched junction bases numbered 10, after V lost 3 bases and J lost 4 bases. The CDR3 here is CASSASRQRGVTGELFF. The CDR3 nucleotides are TGTGCCAGCAGCGCCTCACGGCAGCGGGGGGTCACCGGGGAGCTGTTTTTT. Using reference TRBV9 and TRBJ2-2 for the parts outside the CDR3, the full variable domain is DSGVTQTPKHLITATGQRVTLRCSPRSGDLSVYWYQQSLDQGLQFLIQYYNGEERAKGNILERFSAQQFPDLHSELNLSSLELGDSALYFCASSASRQRGVTGELFFGEGSRLTVL.

V usage is TRBV7-2 and J usage is TRBJ2-4; D is perhaps TRBD1 (5 bases). Germline lookup yields CDR1 SGHTA and CDR2 FQGNSA. CDR3 length: 14 residues. The V end lost 2 bases, the J end lost 6 bases, and 11 bases lay between the germline ends. This CDR3 is CASSLRSRGNIQYF. The CDR3, as DNA: TGTGCCAGCAGCTTAAGGTCTAGGGGAAACATTCAGTACTTC.

V and J are TRBV3-1 (or the pseudogene TRBV3-2) and TRBJ1-2; perhaps TRBD1 as D (6 bases). Germline assignment: CDR1 LGHDT and CDR2 YNNKEL (reference sequence). This CDR3 region has 15 residues. Trimming pared 1 base from V and 7 bases from J, leaving 16 bases between. CDR3 sequence reads: CASSQGGGAVRGYTF. In DNA form, the CDR3 reads TGTGCCAGCAGCCAAGGAGGGGGGGCAGTGCGTGGCTACACCTTC.

The gene calls are TRBV11-2 and TRBJ1-5, with a possible D match to TRBD1 (5 bases). The CDR3 has 13 amino acids. V was trimmed by 2 bases and J by 5 bases, leaving 7 bases between them. Germline lookup yields CDR1 SGHAT and CDR2 FQNNGV. The CDR3 is CASSLWGDQPQHF. Here the CDR3 DNA reads TGTGCCAGCAGCTTATGGGGGGATCAGCCCCAGCATTTT.

V and J are TRBV19 and TRBJ2-1; 9 bases align to TRBD1. CDR1 and CDR2 (germline): LNHDA, SQIVND (reference sequence). V dropped 7 bases and J dropped 5; count of bases not matched to a gene: 3. The CDR3 runs 13 residues. The CDR3: CASKRDRDNEQFF. The CDR3 region has the DNA TGTGCCAGTAAACGGGACAGGGACAATGAGCAGTTCTTC. The full variable domain, its missing parts supplied by reference TRBV19 and TRBJ2-1, is DGGITQSPKYLFRKEGQNVTLSCEQNLNHDAMYWYRQDPGQGLRLIYYSQIVNDFQKGDIAEGYSVSREKKESFPLTVTSAQKNPTAFYLCASKRDRDNEQFFGPGTRLTVL.

The gene calls are TRBV28 and TRBJ2-1; 9 bases agree with TRBD1. The ends lost 6 bases at V and 3 bases at J; junction bases unmatched: 6. Germline-derived CDR1 and CDR2 are MDHEN and SYDVKM. The CDR3 totals 15 residues. Written as DNA, the CDR3 is TGTGCCAGCAGGGCCGGGACAGGGAACTACAATGAGCAGTTCTTC. Residues: CASRAGTGNYNEQFF.

The chain combines TRBV18 with TRBJ1-2; TRBD1 aligns across 7 bases. The length of the CDR3 is 13 residues. The germline CDR1 and CDR2 sequences are KGHSH and LQKENI. V shed 1 base, J shed 6 bases, and the junction held 2 bases outside the gene matches. The CDR3 spells CASSPQGANGYTF. The CDR3, as DNA: TGTGCCAGCTCACCACAGGGGGCTAATGGCTACACCTTC.

The J gene is TRBJ1-6, the V gene TRBV9; D gene ambiguous. The CDR3 length is 15 residues. Trimming cost V 0 bases and J 10 bases, with 14 bases left between them. Germline assignment: CDR1 SGDLS and CDR2 YYNGEE. This CDR3 is CASSVDGRIQSPLHF. As DNA, the CDR3 is TGTGCCAGCAGCGTAGACGGCAGGATTCAGTCACCCCTCCACTTT.

The chain is built from TRBV11-3 and TRBJ2-7; D possibly corresponds to TRBD2 (6 bases). The CDR3 has 14 residues. The germline CDR1 and CDR2 sequences are SGHNT and YENEEA. V lost 6 bases, J lost 2 bases, and 14 bases lay in between. CDR3 bases: TGTGCCAGCAGTGGGGACGGAGGGACCTACGAGCAGTACTTC. It yields the protein CASSGDGGTYEQYF.

This clone showed up just a few times. V usage is TRBV11-2 and J usage is TRBJ1-4; TRBD1 matches at 8 bases. The CDR3 extends over 13 amino acids. CDR1 and CDR2 from the germline V gene are SGHAT and FQNNGV. J was trimmed by 8 bases and V by 6 bases; bases with no gene match: 5. The CDR3 coding sequence is TGTGCCAGCAGTTGGGACAGGAGAGAAAAACTGTTTTTT. It yields the protein CASSWDRREKLFF.

The J gene is TRBJ1-6, the V gene TRBV27; perhaps TRBD1 as D (6 bases). The CDR3 has 15 amino acids. V gave up 3 bases and J gave up 4 bases, with 10 bases separating them. Germline CDR1 is MNHEY and CDR2 is SMNVEV (reference sequence). CDR3 sequence (DNA): TGTGCCAGCAGTTTGGGGCAGGGGTATAATTCACCCCTCCACTTT. Translation gives CASSLGQGYNSPLHF.

The chain recombines TRBV28 with TRBJ2-3, with 8 nucleotides matching TRBD1. Looked up from germline, CDR1 is MDHEN and CDR2 is SYDVKM. This CDR3 contains 17 residues. With 2 bases clipped from V and 5 bases from J, the junction kept 12 bases outside the gene matches. CDR3 protein: CASSLRQGAFPVDTQYF. CDR3 nucleotides: TGTGCCAGCAGTTTACGGCAGGGGGCATTCCCCGTAGATACGCAGTATTTT.